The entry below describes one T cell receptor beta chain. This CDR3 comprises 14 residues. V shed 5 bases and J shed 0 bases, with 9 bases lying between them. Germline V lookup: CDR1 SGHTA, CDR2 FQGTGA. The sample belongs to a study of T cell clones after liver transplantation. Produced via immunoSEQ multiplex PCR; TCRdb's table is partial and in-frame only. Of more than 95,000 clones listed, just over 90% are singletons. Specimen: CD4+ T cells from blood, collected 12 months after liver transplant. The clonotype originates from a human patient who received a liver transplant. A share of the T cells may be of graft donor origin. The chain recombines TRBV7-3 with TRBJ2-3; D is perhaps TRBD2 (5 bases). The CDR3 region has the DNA TGTGCCAGCAGCCGTCGGACTAGCACAGATACGCAGTATTTT. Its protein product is CASSRRTSTDTQYF.